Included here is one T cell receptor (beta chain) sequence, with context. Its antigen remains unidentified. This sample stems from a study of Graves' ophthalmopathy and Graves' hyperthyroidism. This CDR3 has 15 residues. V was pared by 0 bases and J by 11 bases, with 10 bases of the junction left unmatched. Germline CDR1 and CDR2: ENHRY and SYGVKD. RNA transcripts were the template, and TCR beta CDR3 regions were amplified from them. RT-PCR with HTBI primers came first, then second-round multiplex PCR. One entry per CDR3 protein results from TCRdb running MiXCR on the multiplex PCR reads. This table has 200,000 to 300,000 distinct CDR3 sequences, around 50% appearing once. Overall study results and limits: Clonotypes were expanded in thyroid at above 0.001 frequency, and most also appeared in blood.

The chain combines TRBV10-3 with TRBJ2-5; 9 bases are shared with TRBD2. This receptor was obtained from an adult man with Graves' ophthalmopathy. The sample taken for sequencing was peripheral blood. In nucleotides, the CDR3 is TGTGCCATCAGTGAGTCAAGCGGGGGGCCCCATACGCAGTACTTC. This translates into CAISESSGGPHTQYF.